Following are 18 T cell receptor beta chains from one sample sequenced in a study of blood T cell repertoires in COVID-19. The method was immunoSEQ multiplex PCR; TCRdb's version includes in-frame clones alone and lacks a portion of them. This sample has around 260,000 clones, with roughly 89% found just once. The sequencing input was peripheral blood. The receptors shown here come from a man younger than 45 with acute or convalescent COVID-19.

The chain uses TRBV5-4 and TRBJ2-5; a possible D gene is TRBD2 (6 bases). Germline V gene lookup returns CDR1 SGHNT and CDR2 YYREEE (reference sequence). The CDR3 loop spans 15 amino acids. The V end lost 4 bases, the J end lost 1 base, and 14 bases lay between the germline ends. CDR3 sequence reads: CASSRDWTPQETQYF. The CDR3 region has the DNA TGTGCCAGCAGCAGGGACTGGACCCCCCAAGAGACCCAGTACTTC.

J is TRBJ2-1 and V is TRBV7-3; D may be TRBD2 (6 bases). The CDR3 has 16 residues. The germline CDR1 and CDR2 sequences are SGHTA and FQGTGA. The germline V and J ends were trimmed by 0 bases and 4 bases, with 13 bases remaining between them. CDR3 in amino acids: CASSLTGRGRYNEQFF. For the CDR3, the DNA is TGTGCCAGCAGCTTAACTGGGCGGGGTAGGTACAATGAGCAGTTCTTC.

V gene TRBV6-5 combines with J gene TRBJ2-7; D is perhaps TRBD2 (7 bases). The CDR3 has 14 residues. The V end lost 5 bases, the J end lost 2 bases, and 13 bases lay between the germline ends. Germline CDR1 MNHEY, CDR2 SVGAGI. The CDR3, as DNA: TGTGCCAGCAGTATAAGGGGGGGGACCTACGAGCAGTACTTC. This gives the protein CASSIRGGTYEQYF.

In DNA, the CDR3 is TGTGCCAGCTCACTACTCATAGCAGGTCCCGAGGGGGGGACTGAAGCTTTCTTT. Protein sequence: CASSLLIAGPEGGTEAFF. V is TRBV18 and J is TRBJ1-1; D may be TRBD1 (6 bases). V lost 4 bases and J 5 bases, leaving 26 bases between the germline ends. The germline V gene has CDR1 KGHSH and CDR2 LQKENI. The CDR3 is 18 residues long.

The rearrangement uses TRBV4-1 and TRBJ2-5; 7 bases agree with TRBD2. Per germline, CDR1 MGHRA and CDR2 YSYEKL. This CDR3 region has 17 residues. The trim removed 2 bases at V and 7 bases at J, leaving 16 bases unmatched. The chain's CDR3 is CASSQTPWGGKTVTQYF. As DNA, the CDR3 is TGCGCCAGCAGCCAAACCCCCTGGGGAGGGAAGACCGTGACCCAGTACTTC.

In DNA, the CDR3 is TGTGCCTGGATTAGGTTCCGGGACAGGGGATACGAGCAGTACTTC. Its translation is CAWIRFRDRGYEQYF. The rearrangement uses TRBV30 and TRBJ2-7; TRBD1 aligns across 10 bases. V was pared by 4 bases and J by 4 bases, with 10 bases of the junction left unmatched. From germline, CDR1 is GTSNPN and CDR2 SVGIG (reference sequence). The CDR3 totals 15 residues. Combining the CDR3 with reference TRBV30 and TRBJ2-7 gives the whole variable domain SQTIHQWPATLVQPVGSPLSLECTVEGTSNPNLYWYRQAAGRGLQLLFYSVGIGQISSEVPQNLSASRPQDRQFILSSKKLLLSDSGFYLCAWIRFRDRGYEQYFGPGTRLTVT.

The CDR3 spells CASSPWRDGPYEQYF. CDR3 DNA sequence: TGTGCCAGCAGCCCGTGGCGGGACGGACCCTACGAGCAGTACTTC. The gene calls are TRBV5-5 and TRBJ2-7; TRBD2 is a possible D gene (6 bases). V shed 4 bases and J shed 2 bases, with 16 bases lying between them. The CDR3 length is 15 residues. Germline assignment: CDR1 SGHKS and CDR2 YYEKEE (reference sequence).

This clone appeared a single time. The rearrangement uses TRBV19 and TRBJ2-1; possibly TRBD2 for D (5 bases). CDR3 length equals 15 residues. Germline CDR1 is LNHDA and CDR2 is SQIVND (reference sequence). The ends were cut back, 3 bases at V and 7 bases at J, with 16 bases in the middle. CDR3 DNA: TGTGCCAGTAGTATTACCCCCGTTCGGGGTAATGAGCAGTTCTTC. It yields the protein CASSITPVRGNEQFF. The variable domain in full, with the rest retrieved from reference TRBV19 and TRBJ2-1, is DGGITQSPKYLFRKEGQNVTLSCEQNLNHDAMYWYRQDPGQGLRLIYYSQIVNDFQKGDIAEGYSVSREKKESFPLTVTSAQKNPTAFYLCASSITPVRGNEQFFGPGTRLTVL.

The gene calls are TRBV28 and TRBJ1-2; no definite D call. The germline CDR1 and CDR2 sequences are MDHEN and SYDVKM. This CDR3 is built from 14 residues. Trimming left V 5 bases short and J 2 bases short, with 12 bases between. CDR3 bases: TGTGCCAGCAGTCCACCTTGGCGGAACTATGGCTACACCTTC. Its translation: CASSPPWRNYGYTF.

Comments on this clone: An end of the junction does not agree with germline; a read error may underlie this. The chain carries TRBV6-5 and TRBJ2-4; D possibly corresponds to TRBD1 (6 bases). Germline V gene lookup returns CDR1 MNHEY and CDR2 SVGAGI. The CDR3 runs to 16 residues. The CDR3 DNA reads TGTGCCAGCAGTTCACCCTCTCTAAGGGCAGGGGTCCCGTTGTGCTTC. Translated: CASSSPSLRAGVPLCF.

The chain is built from TRBV10-2 and TRBJ1-4; D is possibly TRBD1 (6 bases). Trimming removed 4 bases from V and 4 bases from J, with 13 bases in between. This CDR3 is built from 15 residues. CDR1 is WSHSY and CDR2 is SAAADI in the germline V gene. The CDR3 nucleotides read TGCGCCAGCAGTGTGCGGGGGGCAATTAATGAAAAACTGTTTTTT. It codes for CASSVRGAINEKLFF.

The chain couples TRBV7-9 to TRBJ2-2; D perhaps matches TRBD1 (6 bases). Germline V lookup: CDR1 SEHNR, CDR2 FQNEAQ (reference sequence). With 3 bases removed from V and 6 bases from J, the gap between germline ends came to 14 bases. The CDR3 sequence is 15 residues long. DNA for the CDR3: TGTGCCAGCAGCTTCATGGGGGCATTCCCCGGGGAGCTGTTTTTT. Its protein product is CASSFMGAFPGELFF.

V is TRBV18 and J is TRBJ2-1, with D possibly matching TRBD1 (5 bases). V was cut by 4 bases and J by 8 bases, with 9 bases left in between. Looked up from germline, CDR1 is KGHSH and CDR2 is LQKENI. The CDR3 is 12 amino acids. The CDR3 sequence: CASSRIGDEQFF. The CDR3 DNA reads as TGTGCCAGCTCACGCATAGGGGATGAGCAGTTCTTC.

The chain combines TRBV4-2 with TRBJ2-1; 9 nucleotides match TRBD2. The V and J ends lost 0 bases and 9 bases, in that order; junction bases with no gene match: 9. CDR1 and CDR2 (germline): LGHNA, YNFKEQ. This CDR3 comprises 16 residues. The CDR3, as DNA: TGTGCCAGCAGCCAAGATCCTAGCGGGATTATAAGTGAGCAGTTCTTC. It specifies CASSQDPSGIISEQFF.

V gene TRBV30 combines with J gene TRBJ2-7; D not resolved. The CDR3 has 12 residues. V gave up 7 bases and J gave up 1 base, with 11 bases separating them. The V gene's germline CDR1 is GTSNPN and CDR2 SVGIG (reference sequence). For the CDR3, the DNA is TGTGCCTCCTTTTCGGGTTCCTACGAGCAGTACTTC. Residues: CASFSGSYEQYF.

J is TRBJ1-5 and V is TRBV6-5; TRBD1 might be the D (5 bases). The CDR3 extends over 14 amino acids. Deletions cut 11 bases from V and 11 bases from J, with 25 bases between. Germline V gene lookup returns CDR1 MNHEY and CDR2 SVGAGI. The CDR3 is CAARKSELIGAQHF. DNA of the CDR3: TGTGCCGCGAGGAAGTCAGAACTGATAGGGGCCCAGCATTTT.

The V and J genes are TRBV6-5 and TRBJ1-2; D perhaps matches TRBD1 (5 bases). The V gene's germline CDR1 is MNHEY and CDR2 SVGAGI. This CDR3 comprises 15 residues. Trimming pared 10 bases from V and 1 base from J, leaving 19 bases between. The CDR3 DNA is TGTGCCACCCAGACAGACTTTTCTTTTAACTATGGCTACACCTTC. Residues: CATQTDFSFNYGYTF.

This clone was found once. This chain links TRBV18 with TRBJ2-3; D remains ambiguous. V was pared by 5 bases and J by 1 base, with 7 bases between. Germline CDR1 and CDR2: KGHSH and LQKENI. The CDR3 has 13 residues. The CDR3 DNA sequence: TGTGCCAGCTCAGTGGCAGGCACAGATACGCAGTATTTT. It encodes CASSVAGTDTQYF.